Given below is one T cell receptor beta chain in context. Profiling relied on immunoSEQ multiplex PCR, and the TCRdb table lists in-frame clones only, not all of them. The sample includes 150,000 or so clones, 90% to 95% of them seen just once. These data are taken from a study of control samples from healthy donors and cancer patients. The receptor comes from a man in his forties or fifties in good health. Sequencing used blood.

The CDR3 DNA sequence: TGTGCCAGCACTGGGGGTACTAGCACAGATACGCAGTATTTT. This codes for CASTGGTSTDTQYF. The gene calls are TRBV6-5 and TRBJ2-3; D assignment may be TRBD1 or TRBD2 (5 bases each). The V end was cut by 7 bases, the J end by 0 bases, with 11 bases between. The CDR3 sequence is 14 residues long. Looked up from germline, CDR1 is MNHEY and CDR2 is SVGAGI.